This T cell receptor (beta chain) was obtained from a study of shared clonotypes between healthy human individuals. V lost 5 bases and J lost 2, with 10 bases in between. From germline, CDR1 is SNHLY and CDR2 FYNNEI. This CDR3 has 14 amino acids. Method: immunoSEQ multiplex PCR; TCRdb's copy keeps in-frame clones and lacks some. The sample holds hundreds of thousands of clones, roughly 95% seen once. CD8 cells classed as naive were CD45RO-negative and positively selected for CCR7, excluding terminally differentiated effector memory CD45RA+ cells. The source of this sequence is a woman in her thirties in good health. The gene calls are TRBV2 and TRBJ1-5; D may be TRBD1 (6 bases). Sequencing used naive CD8+ T cells sorted from blood. Here the CDR3 DNA reads TGTGCCAGCAGTCCCCAGGGGCGCAATCAGCCCCAGCATTTT. This sequence encodes CASSPQGRNQPQHF.